This TCR beta chain was identified during a study of shared clonotypes between healthy human individuals. Findings and limits, study-wide: Across subsets, estimated richness was generally greater for naive than for memory populations.

The CDR3 contains 16 residues. The V end lost 0 bases, the J end lost 1 base, and 13 bases lay between the germline ends. CDR1 and CDR2 from the germline V gene are SGHNT and YYREEE (reference sequence). On this clone: Its cognate antigen is unknown.

In replicate PCRs of sorted subsets, roughly 200 ng DNA, approximately 32,000 T cell genomes, was used. Here immunoSEQ multiplex PCR was the method, and the copy in TCRdb shows in-frame clones only, minus some. The sample includes 2 million to 2.5 million clones, 90% to 96% of them seen just once. Input material: naive CD4+ T cells sorted from blood. The subset: CD45RA+ positively selected. The sequence was collected from a man aged 18 to 30 in good health. The V and J genes are TRBV5-4 and TRBJ1-1; TRBD1 is a possible D gene (5 bases). The CDR3 nucleotides are TGTGCCAGCAGCTTGGGGCAGAGGGACCAGAACACTGAAGCTTTCTTT. Residues: CASSLGQRDQNTEAFF.